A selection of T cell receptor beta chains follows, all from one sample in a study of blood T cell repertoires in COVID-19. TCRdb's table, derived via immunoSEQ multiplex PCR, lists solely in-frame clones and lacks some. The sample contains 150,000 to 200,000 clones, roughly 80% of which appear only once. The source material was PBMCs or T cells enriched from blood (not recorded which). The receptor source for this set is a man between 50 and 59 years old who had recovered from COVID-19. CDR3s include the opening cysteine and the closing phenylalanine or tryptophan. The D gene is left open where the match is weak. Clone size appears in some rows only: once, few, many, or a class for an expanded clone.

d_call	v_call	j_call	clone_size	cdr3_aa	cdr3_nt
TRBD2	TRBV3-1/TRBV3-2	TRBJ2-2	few	CASSLTSGRNTGELFF	TGTGCCAGCAGCTTGACTAGCGGGAGGAACACCGGGGAGCTGTTTTTT
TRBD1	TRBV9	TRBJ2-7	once	CASSAGTGYEQYF	TGTGCCAGCAGTGCGGGGACAGGTTACGAGCAGTACTTC
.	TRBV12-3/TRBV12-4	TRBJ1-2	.	CASREMTVYGYTF	TGTGCCAGCAGGGAAATGACAGTCTATGGCTACACCTTC
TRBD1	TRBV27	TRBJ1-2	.	CASSLSGAGGNYGYTF	TGTGCCAGCAGTTTATCGGGGGCAGGGGGAAACTATGGCTACACCTTC
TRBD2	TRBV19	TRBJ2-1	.	CASTNRGLAGNNEQFF	TGTGCCAGCACTAATAGAGGGCTAGCGGGGAACAATGAGCAGTTCTTC
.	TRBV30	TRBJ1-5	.	CAWSVGGNSNQPQHF	TGTGCCTGGAGTGTTGGAGGGAATAGCAATCAGCCCCAGCATTTT
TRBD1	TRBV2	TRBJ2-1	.	CASILLQGYNEQFF	TGTGCCAGCATCTTACTACAGGGGTACAATGAGCAGTTCTTC
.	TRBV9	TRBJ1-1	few	CASSVDAAWNTEAFF	TGTGCCAGCAGCGTAGACGCGGCTTGGAACACTGAAGCTTTCTTT
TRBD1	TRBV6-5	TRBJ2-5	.	CASSYTGVGETQYF	TGTGCCAGCAGTTACACAGGGGTGGGAGAGACCCAGTACTTC
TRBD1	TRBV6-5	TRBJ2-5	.	CASTRQGIMETQYF	TGTGCCAGCACCCGACAGGGTATTATGGAGACCCAGTACTTC
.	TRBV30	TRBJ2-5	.	CAWSLEGETQYF	TGTGCCTGGAGCCTCGAGGGTGAGACCCAGTACTTC
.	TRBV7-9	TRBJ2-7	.	CASSLLGGEQYF	TGTGCCAGCAGCTTGCTCGGAGGTGAGCAGTACTTC
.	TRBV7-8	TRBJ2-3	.	CASSLAGADLDTQYF	TGTGCCAGCAGCTTAGCAGGAGCCGACTTAGATACGCAGTATTTT
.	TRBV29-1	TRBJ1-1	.	CSVGGFYTEAFF	TGCAGCGTTGGAGGATTTTACACTGAAGCTTTCTTT
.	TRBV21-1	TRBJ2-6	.	CASSKCAPSGANVLTF	TGTGCCAGCAGCAAATGTGCGCCCTCTGGGGCCAACGTCCTGACTTTC
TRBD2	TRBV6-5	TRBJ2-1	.	CASSYQGGASNEQFF	TGTGCCAGCAGTTACCAGGGAGGGGCATCTAATGAGCAGTTCTTC
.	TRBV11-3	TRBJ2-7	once	CASSLDGQNYEQYF	TGTGCCAGCAGCTTAGATGGACAGAACTACGAGCAGTACTTC
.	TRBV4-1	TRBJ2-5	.	CASSQGGPPQETQYF	TGCGCCAGCAGCCAAGGAGGGCCCCCCCAAGAGACCCAGTACTTC
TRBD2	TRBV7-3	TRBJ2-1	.	CASSRELLAGGAGEQFF	TGTGCCAGCAGCCGAGAGCTGCTAGCGGGAGGAGCTGGAGAGCAGTTCTTC
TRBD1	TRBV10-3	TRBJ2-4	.	CAISESRQGRNVKNIQYF	TGTGCCATCAGTGAGTCAAGACAGGGGAGGAATGTCAAAAACATTCAGTACTTC
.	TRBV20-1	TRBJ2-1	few	CSAAYNEQFF	TGCAGTGCTGCGTACAATGAGCAGTTCTTC
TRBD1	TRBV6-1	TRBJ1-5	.	CASSEAPGGKQPQHF	TGTGCCAGCAGTGAAGCTCCAGGGGGCAAACAGCCCCAGCATTTT
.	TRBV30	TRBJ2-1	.	CAWTGREEQFF	TGTGCCTGGACCGGACGGGAAGAGCAGTTCTTC
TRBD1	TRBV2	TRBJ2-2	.	CASSEQGDTGELFF	TGTGCCAGCAGTGAACAGGGGGACACCGGGGAGCTGTTTTTT
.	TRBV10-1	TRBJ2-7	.	CASSDGGYPYYEQYF	TGCGCCAGCAGTGATGGAGGGTATCCGTACTACGAGCAGTACTTC
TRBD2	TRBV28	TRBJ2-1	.	CASSFTGLAGNEQFF	TGTGCCAGCAGTTTTACGGGTCTAGCGGGCAATGAGCAGTTCTTC
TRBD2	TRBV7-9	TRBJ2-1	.	CASRVDLAGANEQFF	TGTGCCAGCAGGGTAGACCTAGCGGGAGCTAATGAGCAGTTCTTC
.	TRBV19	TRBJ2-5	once	CASSISDQETQYF	TGTGCCAGTAGTATATCAGATCAAGAGACCCAGTACTTC
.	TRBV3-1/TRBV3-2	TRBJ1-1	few	CASSQRSVAFF	TGTGCCAGCAGCCAACGCTCGGTAGCTTTCTTT
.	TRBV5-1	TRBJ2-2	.	CASSFGTWDTGELFF	TGCGCCAGCAGCTTCGGGACATGGGACACCGGGGAGCTGTTTTTT
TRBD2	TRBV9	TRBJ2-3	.	CASSGIAGGFTDTQYF	TGTGCCAGCAGCGGAATAGCGGGAGGCTTCACAGATACGCAGTATTTT
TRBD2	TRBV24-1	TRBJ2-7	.	CATSDSKTRTSGRALYEQYF	TGTGCCACCAGTGATTCGAAAACCCGGACTAGCGGGAGGGCCCTCTACGAGCAGTACTTC
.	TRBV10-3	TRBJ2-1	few	CAISAGGDGQFF	TGTGCCATCAGTGCTGGCGGGGATGGGCAGTTCTTC
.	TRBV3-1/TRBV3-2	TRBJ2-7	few	CASTQFQRGEQYF	TGTGCCAGCACCCAATTCCAGAGAGGCGAGCAGTACTTC
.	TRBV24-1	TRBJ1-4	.	CATSDPDTGDEKLFF	TGTGCCACCAGTGACCCCGACACGGGGGACGAAAAACTGTTTTTT
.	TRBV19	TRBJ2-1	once	CASSIPGLPLNEQFF	TGTGCCAGTAGTATCCCCGGACTCCCCCTCAATGAGCAGTTCTTC
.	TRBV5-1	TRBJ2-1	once	CASSPLGAHNEQFF	TGCGCCAGCAGCCCCCTAGGGGCGCACAATGAGCAGTTCTTC
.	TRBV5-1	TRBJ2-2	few	CASSPRAGENTGELFF	TGCGCCAGCAGCCCCAGGGCAGGGGAGAACACCGGGGAGCTGTTTTTT
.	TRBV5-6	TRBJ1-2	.	CASSSTRDGAYGYTF	TGTGCCAGCAGCTCTACCCGAGATGGGGCTTATGGCTACACCTTC
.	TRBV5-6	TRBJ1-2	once	CASSSEGQTLIYYGYTF	TGTGCCAGCAGCTCGGAAGGACAGACTTTAATTTACTATGGCTACACCTTC
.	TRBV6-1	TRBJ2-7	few	CASSEGAGVGTEQYF	TGTGCCAGCAGTGAAGGGGCAGGGGTAGGTACCGAGCAGTACTTC
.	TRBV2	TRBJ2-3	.	CASRRGSSTDTQYF	TGTGCCAGCAGGAGGGGGAGTAGCACAGATACGCAGTATTTT
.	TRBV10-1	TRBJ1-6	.	CASSVGRNSPLHF	TGCGCCAGCAGTGTGGGGAGGAATTCACCCCTCCACTTT